This TCR beta chain is drawn from a study of shared clonotypes between healthy human individuals. Notes on the study in general: Some naive CD4 clonotypes, about 5.5%, turned up in common across a handful of donors. Non-shared clonotypes displayed generation probabilities falling below those of clonotypes present in all four donors.

In replicate PCRs of sorted subsets, approximately 200 ng DNA, approximately 30,000 T cell genomes, was used. The method was immunoSEQ multiplex PCR; TCRdb's version includes in-frame clones alone and lacks a portion of them. The sample holds approximately 2.4 million clones, 95% seen once. The V end was cut by 5 bases, the J end by 4 bases, with 14 bases between. The CDR3 covers 14 residues. Per the germline V gene, CDR1 is ENHRY and CDR2 is SYGVKD. Concerning this clone itself: What it binds is not known.

Sequencing used naive CD4+ T cells sorted from blood. Subset indicated: CD45RA+ positively selected. The chain links TRBV10-3 to TRBJ1-1; D is perhaps TRBD1 (6 bases). The receptor comes from a man between 18 and 29 years old in good health. Here the CDR3 reads CAISYRVDSTEAFF. CDR3 DNA sequence: TGTGCCATCAGTTACAGGGTGGATAGCACTGAAGCTTTCTTT.